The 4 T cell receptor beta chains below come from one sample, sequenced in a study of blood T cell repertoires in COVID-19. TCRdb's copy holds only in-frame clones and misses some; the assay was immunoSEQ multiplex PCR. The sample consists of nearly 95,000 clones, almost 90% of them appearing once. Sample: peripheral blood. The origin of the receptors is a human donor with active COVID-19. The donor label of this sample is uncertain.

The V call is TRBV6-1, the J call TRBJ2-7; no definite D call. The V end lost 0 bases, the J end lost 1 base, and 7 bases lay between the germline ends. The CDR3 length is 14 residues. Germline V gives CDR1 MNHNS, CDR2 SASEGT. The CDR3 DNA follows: TGTGCCAGCAGTGAAGCATCGTTATCCTACGAGCAGTACTTC. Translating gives CASSEASLSYEQYF.

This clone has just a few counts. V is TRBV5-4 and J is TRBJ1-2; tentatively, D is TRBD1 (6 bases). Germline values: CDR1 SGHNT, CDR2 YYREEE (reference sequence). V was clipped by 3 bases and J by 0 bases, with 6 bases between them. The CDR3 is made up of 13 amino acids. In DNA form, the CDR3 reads TGTGCCAGCAGCTGGGACACTAACTATGGCTACACCTTC. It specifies CASSWDTNYGYTF. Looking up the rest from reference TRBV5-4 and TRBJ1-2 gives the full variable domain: ETGVTQSPTHLIKTRGQQVTLRCSSQSGHNTVSWYQQALGQGPQFIFQYYREEENGRGNFPPRFSGLQFPNYSSELNVNALELDDSALYLCASSWDTNYGYTFGSGTRLTVV.

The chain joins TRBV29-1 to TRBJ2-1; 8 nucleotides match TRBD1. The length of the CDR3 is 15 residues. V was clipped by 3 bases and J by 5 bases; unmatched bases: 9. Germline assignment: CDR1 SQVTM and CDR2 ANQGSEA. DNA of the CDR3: TGCAGCGTTGAGGGTCAGGGGGCTTGGGACAATGAGCAGTTCTTC. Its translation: CSVEGQGAWDNEQFF.

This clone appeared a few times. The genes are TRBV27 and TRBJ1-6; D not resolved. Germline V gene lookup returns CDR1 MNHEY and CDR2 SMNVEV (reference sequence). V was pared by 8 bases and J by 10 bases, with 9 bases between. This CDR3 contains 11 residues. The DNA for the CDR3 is TGTGCCAGCCCCTTCTCCTCACCCCTCCACTTT. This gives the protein CASPFSSPLHF.